What follows are 12 T cell receptor beta chains derived from one specimen sequenced in a study of blood T cell repertoires in COVID-19. Using immunoSEQ multiplex PCR, the repertoire was profiled, and TCRdb retains in-frame clones only, with some absent. The repertoire has more than 90,000 clones, 85% of them found once; the top ten carry over 1.2%. The specimen was peripheral blood. Receptors originate from a middle-aged man with acute or convalescent COVID-19.

The CDR3 region is CASSPRGVVPREQFF. CDR3 nucleotides: TGTGCCAGCAGCCCCAGGGGCGTAGTGCCACGGGAGCAGTTCTTC. This chain connects TRBV28 to TRBJ2-1; maybe TRBD1 (6 bases). CDR3 length: 15 amino acids. The germline gives CDR1 MDHEN, CDR2 SYDVKM. V was shortened by 6 bases and J by 10 bases, with 22 bases between the two germline ends.

The gene calls are TRBV10-3 and TRBJ1-4, with D hard to call. Germline assignment: CDR1 ENHRY and CDR2 SYGVKD. This CDR3 contains 13 residues. Deletions cut 10 bases from V and 3 bases from J, with 12 bases between. CDR3 protein: CATRNGANEKLFF. The CDR3, as DNA: TGTGCCACGCGCAACGGTGCTAATGAAAAACTGTTTTTT.

This clone was picked up a small number of times. This chain's CDR3 is CASSLMGQGAIHTF. Written as DNA, the CDR3 is TGTGCCAGCAGCTTAATGGGACAGGGAGCAATCCACACCTTC. The chain combines TRBV7-8 with TRBJ1-2; TRBD1 agrees at 9 bases. V lost 2 bases, J lost 12 bases, and 10 bases stayed unmatched. There are 14 residues in the CDR3. Germline loops: CDR1 SGHVS, CDR2 FQNEAQ.

The chain recombines TRBV6-5 with TRBJ2-7, with a weak D call TRBD1 (5 bases). Per the germline V gene, CDR1 is MNHEY and CDR2 is SVGAGI. The CDR3 is made up of 13 amino acids. The ends were cut back, 2 bases at V and 6 bases at J, with 11 bases in the middle. CDR3 amino acids: CASSYLQGFEQYF. The DNA for the CDR3 is TGTGCCAGCAGTTACCTCCAGGGCTTCGAGCAGTACTTC.

The chain links TRBV7-3 to TRBJ2-1; 7 bases agree with TRBD2. CDR1 and CDR2 from the germline V gene are SGHTA and FQGTGA. The CDR3 totals 15 residues. After removal of 3 bases from V and 0 bases from J, the junction contained 2 bases not matched to a gene. The CDR3 DNA follows: TGTGCCAGCAGCTTGAGGGAGGGCTCCTACAATGAGCAGTTCTTC. Amino acids: CASSLREGSYNEQFF.

CDR3 nucleotides: TGCGCCAGCAGCTTGGTGGGGACAGGGATGAATTCACCCCTCCACTTT. The encoded protein is CASSLVGTGMNSPLHF. The V and J genes are TRBV5-1 and TRBJ1-6, with 9 positions matching TRBD1. Germline V gene sequence: CDR1 SGHRS, CDR2 YFSETQ. V dropped 0 bases and J dropped 7; count of bases not matched to a gene: 5. CDR3 length: 16 residues. Using reference TRBV5-1 and TRBJ1-6 for the parts outside the CDR3, the full variable domain is KAGVTQTPRYLIKTRGQQVTLSCSPISGHRSVSWYQQTPGQGLQFLFEYFSETQRNKGNFPGRFSGRQFSNSRSEMNVSTLELGDSALYLCASSLVGTGMNSPLHFGNGTRLTVT.

The chain has TRBV10-3 and TRBJ2-7, with D hard to call. CDR1 is ENHRY, CDR2 SYGVKD, per germline. The V end was cut by 6 bases, the J end by 7 bases, with 10 bases between. This CDR3 region has 11 residues. CDR3 sequence: CAISRDTEQYF. The DNA for the CDR3 is TGTGCCATCAGCCGAGACACGGAGCAGTACTTC.

CDR3 coding DNA: TGTGCCAGCTCACCGGACTTTCCCGCGAACACCGGGGAGCTGTTTTTT. Its translation: CASSPDFPANTGELFF. The rearrangement joins TRBV18 to TRBJ2-2, with a weak D call TRBD2 (5 bases). Germline-derived CDR1 and CDR2 are KGHSH and LQKENI. The CDR3 is made up of 16 amino acids. The V gene lost 3 bases and the J gene lost 0 bases, with 11 bases spanning the gap.

In its sample, this clone was seen a few times. The V and J genes are TRBV19 and TRBJ2-1; possible D gene TRBD1, 5 bases. Germline V gene lookup returns CDR1 LNHDA and CDR2 SQIVND (reference sequence). Trimming left V 3 bases short and J 6 bases short, with 21 bases between. CDR3 length equals 17 residues. The CDR3 DNA sequence: TGTGCCAGTAGTATGGGGTGGCAGGGTGGGGTTGGCAATGAGCAGTTCTTC. Residues: CASSMGWQGGVGNEQFF.

The chain uses TRBV6-5 and TRBJ2-2, with TRBD2 as a possible D gene (6 bases). Trimming left V 6 bases short and J 7 bases short, with 12 bases between. Germline assignment: CDR1 MNHEY and CDR2 SVGAGI. This CDR3 spans 13 amino acids. Here the CDR3 reads CASRGRRDGELFF. The DNA of the CDR3 is TGTGCCAGCAGGGGGAGGCGGGACGGGGAGCTGTTTTTT.

With respect to this clone: A much larger clonotype is one base distant, so this may be a read error. CDR3 bases: TGCACCAGCCCATCCCATAGCTCCTATAATTCACCCCTCCACTTT. Its protein is CTSPSHSSYNSPLHF. The J gene is TRBJ1-6, the V gene TRBV23-1; D uncertain. TRBV23-1 is known as an ORF, though its function is uncertain. CDR3 length: 15 residues.

V gene TRBV5-4 combines with J gene TRBJ2-2; TRBD2 matches 9 bases. With 4 bases clipped from V and 7 bases from J, the junction kept 8 bases outside the gene matches. The CDR3 extends over 15 amino acids. Per germline, CDR1 SGHNT and CDR2 YYREEE (reference sequence). The chain's CDR3 is CASSTGSGGNGELFF. DNA of the CDR3: TGTGCCAGCAGCACGGGTAGCGGGGGCAACGGGGAGCTGTTTTTT.